Sequencing of this TCR beta chain was carried out in a study of T cell responses to AZD1222 COVID-19 vaccine. Measured with immunoSEQ multiplex PCR; TCRdb has only the in-frame clones, and not every one. Here the sample spans about 97,000 clones, 91% being singletons. The sequencing used peripheral blood, collected on day 0 of AZD1222 vaccination. This receptor was identified in an adult in good health.

CDR3 region: CASTWEYRSGELFF. DNA of the CDR3: TGCGCCAGCACCTGGGAGTACCGGTCCGGGGAGCTGTTTTTT. The chain employs TRBV5-1 and TRBJ2-2; the D gene is possibly TRBD2 (5 bases). CDR3 length: 14 residues. Trimming shortened V by 6 bases and J by 6 bases, and 15 bases separated the two germline ends. Germline lookup yields CDR1 SGHRS and CDR2 YFSETQ.